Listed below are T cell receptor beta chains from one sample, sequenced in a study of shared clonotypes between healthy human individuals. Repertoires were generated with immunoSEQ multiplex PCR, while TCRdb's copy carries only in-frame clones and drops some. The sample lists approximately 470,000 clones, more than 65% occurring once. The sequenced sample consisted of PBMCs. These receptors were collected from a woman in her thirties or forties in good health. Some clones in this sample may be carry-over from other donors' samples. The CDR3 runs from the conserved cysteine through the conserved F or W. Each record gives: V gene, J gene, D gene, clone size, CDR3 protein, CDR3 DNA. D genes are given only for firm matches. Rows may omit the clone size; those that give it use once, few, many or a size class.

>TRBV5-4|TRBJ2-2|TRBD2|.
CASSVGTSGNTGELFF
TGTGCCAGCAGCGTCGGGACTAGCGGGAACACCGGGGAGCTGTTTTTT
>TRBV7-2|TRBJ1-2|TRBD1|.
CASSLGTGDYGYTF
TGTGCCAGCAGCTTGGGGACAGGGGACTATGGCTACACCTTC
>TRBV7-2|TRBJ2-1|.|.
CASSYLGVAGEQFF
TGTGCCAGCAGCTACCTAGGCGTCGCTGGTGAGCAGTTCTTC
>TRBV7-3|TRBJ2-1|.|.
CASSSPAFGANFNEQFF
TGTGCCAGCAGCTCCCCCGCTTTTGGGGCCAACTTCAATGAGCAGTTCTTC
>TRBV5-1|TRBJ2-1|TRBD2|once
CASSPSGSGGNEQFF
TGCGCCAGCAGCCCTAGCGGGAGCGGTGGTAATGAGCAGTTCTTC
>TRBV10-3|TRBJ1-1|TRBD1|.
CAISDDRVDTEAFF
TGTGCCATCAGTGACGACAGGGTGGACACTGAAGCTTTCTTT
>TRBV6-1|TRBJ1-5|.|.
CASSTGKYSNQPQHF
TGTGCCAGCAGTACGGGGAAATATAGCAATCAGCCCCAGCATTTT
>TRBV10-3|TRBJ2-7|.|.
CAISGRADEQYF
TGTGCCATCAGTGGCAGGGCGGACGAGCAGTACTTC
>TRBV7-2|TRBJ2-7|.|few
CASSYSSDYEQYF
TGTGCCAGCAGCTATTCTAGCGACTACGAGCAGTACTTC
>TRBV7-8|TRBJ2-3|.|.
CASSLVLDQRTQYF
TGTGCCAGCAGCTTAGTCTTGGACCAACGTACGCAGTATTTT
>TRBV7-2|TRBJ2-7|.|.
CASSLAGGAGGYEQYF
TGTGCCAGCAGCTTAGCAGGAGGGGCAGGTGGTTACGAGCAGTACTTC
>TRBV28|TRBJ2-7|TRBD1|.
CASTQQGQGPPYEQYF
TGTGCCAGCACTCAGCAGGGACAGGGGCCACCCTACGAGCAGTACTTC
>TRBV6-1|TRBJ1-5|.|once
CASSPQKGNQPQHF
TGTGCCAGCTCCCCCCAGAAAGGCAATCAGCCCCAGCATTTT
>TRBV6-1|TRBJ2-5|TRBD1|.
CASTLDREWGTQYF
TGTGCCAGCACCCTGGACAGGGAATGGGGGACACAGTACTTC